The 27 T cell receptor beta chains listed next were all sequenced from one sample in a study of cytomegalovirus exposure and HLA in healthy donors. Assay: immunoSEQ multiplex PCR; the TCRdb copy retains only in-frame clones and omits some. The sample includes about 250,000 clones, roughly 89% seen only once; the top ten take 2.6%. The sequencing input was PBMCs. Receptor source: a man younger than 35 in good health and CMV-seronegative.

V is TRBV7-9 and J is TRBJ2-7; possibly TRBD2 for D (6 bases). Germline V gene lookup returns CDR1 SEHNR and CDR2 FQNEAQ (reference sequence). Trimming cost V 7 bases and J 0 bases, with 16 bases left between them. This CDR3 region has 15 residues. CDR3 bases: TGTGCCAGCACGGCGTACCGGGGACTCTCCTACGAGCAGTACTTC. It codes for CASTAYRGLSYEQYF.

The chain employs TRBV5-4 and TRBJ1-2; the match to TRBD1 covers 7 bases. Trimming at V came to 4 bases and at J to 4 bases, leaving 16 bases not matched to a gene. The CDR3 consists of 17 residues. Germline V CDR1 and CDR2: SGHNT, YYREEE (reference sequence). The CDR3 DNA is TGTGCCAGCAGCCCGACCACCGGGACAGCTACGTCCTATGGCTACACCTTC. Protein: CASSPTTGTATSYGYTF.

The chain joins TRBV4-3 to TRBJ1-3; perhaps TRBD1 as D (5 bases). Germline values: CDR1 LGHNA, CDR2 YSLEER. V gave up 0 bases and J gave up 13 bases, with 13 bases separating them. There are 13 residues in the CDR3. The CDR3 nucleotides read TGCGCCAGCAGCCAAGATAAGCAGGGCCGAATATATTTT. It translates to CASSQDKQGRIYF.

This clone has only one observation. The chain has TRBV29-1 and TRBJ2-7; possibly TRBD2 for D (6 bases). This CDR3 comprises 16 residues. Trimming cost V 6 bases and J 1 base, with 22 bases left between them. Germline CDR1 and CDR2: SQVTM and ANQGSEA. CDR3 sequence (DNA): TGCAGCGTCCTATCGATTGGGAACGCGGGGTCCTACGAGCAGTACTTC. Amino acid sequence: CSVLSIGNAGSYEQYF.

J is TRBJ1-6 and V is TRBV6-5; 10 bases are shared with TRBD1. J was trimmed by 6 bases and V by 10 bases; bases with no gene match: 9. The CDR3 is made up of 15 amino acids. Germline loops: CDR1 MNHEY, CDR2 SVGAGI. The CDR3 reads CATTRRDRGNSPLHF. CDR3 nucleotide sequence: TGTGCCACGACGAGGCGGGACAGGGGTAATTCACCCCTCCACTTT.

The chain couples TRBV7-2 to TRBJ2-7; weak D call: TRBD2 (6 bases). Trimming took 5 bases from V and 0 from J, leaving 11 bases between them. The CDR3 has 14 residues. Per the germline V gene, CDR1 is SGHTA and CDR2 is FQGNSA. The CDR3 sequence: CASSPGTSSYEQYF. CDR3 nucleotides: TGTGCCAGCAGCCCAGGGACTTCCTCCTACGAGCAGTACTTC.

This rearrangement joins TRBV5-1 to TRBJ2-1; D possibly corresponds to TRBD2 (5 bases). The CDR3 totals 15 residues. The germline CDR1 and CDR2 sequences are SGHRS and YFSETQ. Deletions cut 7 bases from V and 0 bases from J, with 14 bases between. The CDR3 DNA sequence: TGCGCCAGCGGGCTCGAGGGAAACTCCTACAATGAGCAGTTCTTC. This sequence encodes CASGLEGNSYNEQFF.

CDR3 in DNA: TGTGCCACCAGCAGAGCGGAGACCCAGTACTTC. Translation: CATSRAETQYF. The chain links TRBV15 to TRBJ2-5; no clear D gene. The CDR3 is 11 residues long. The germline V gene encodes CDR1 LNHNV and CDR2 YYDKDF (reference sequence). V lost 1 base and J 5 bases, leaving 2 bases between the germline ends.

This rearrangement joins TRBV15 to TRBJ2-2; 8 bases are a match to TRBD2. V lost 5 bases and J lost 5; bases outside the gene matches: 4. The CDR3 is 14 amino acids. Germline loops: CDR1 LNHNV, CDR2 YYDKDF (reference sequence). Here the CDR3 DNA reads TGTGCCACCAGCGGGGGACTAGGAACCGGGGAGCTGTTTTTT. Protein sequence: CATSGGLGTGELFF.

J is TRBJ2-7 and V is TRBV5-6; 7 bases are shared with TRBD1. Losses at the gene ends were 3 bases for V and 3 bases for J; bases not matched to a gene: 9. The CDR3 consists of 15 residues. Germline V gene lookup returns CDR1 SGHDT and CDR2 YYEEEE. The CDR3 spells CASSSPGGFGYEQYF. CDR3 bases: TGTGCCAGCAGCTCCCCAGGGGGATTTGGCTACGAGCAGTACTTC.

The chain is built from TRBV6-5 and TRBJ2-1, with D unclear. Germline loops: CDR1 MNHEY, CDR2 SVGAGI. CDR3 length: 15 residues. Deletions cut 9 bases from V and 2 bases from J, with 17 bases between. For the CDR3, the DNA is TGTGCCAGTATGTATGACTCTAGGACCTACAATGAGCAGTTCTTC. This translates into CASMYDSRTYNEQFF.

V gene TRBV4-2 combines with J gene TRBJ1-1; D unclear. The V gene lost 1 base and the J gene lost 3 bases, with 12 bases spanning the gap. The germline V gene encodes CDR1 LGHNA and CDR2 YNFKEQ. This CDR3 is built from 15 residues. For the CDR3, the DNA is TGTGCCAGCAGCCAAGGTGGACGGGAGGACACTGAAGCTTTCTTT. This encodes CASSQGGREDTEAFF.

This chain uses TRBV7-9 with TRBJ1-5, with no clear D. V was shortened by 1 base and J by 9 bases, with 10 bases between the two germline ends. Germline V gene lookup returns CDR1 SEHNR and CDR2 FQNEAQ (reference sequence). The CDR3 totals 13 residues. The DNA for the CDR3 is TGTGCCAGCAGCTTAGATGAGATCCGGCCCCAGCATTTT. As protein: CASSLDEIRPQHF.

V and J are TRBV7-9 and TRBJ1-2; no definite D call. The germline V gene encodes CDR1 SEHNR and CDR2 FQNEAQ (reference sequence). Trimming shortened V by 3 bases and J by 6 bases, and 5 bases separated the two germline ends. The CDR3 covers 11 residues. The CDR3 sequence: CASSLEDGYTF. The CDR3 region has the DNA TGTGCCAGCAGCTTGGAGGATGGCTACACCTTC.

V gene TRBV7-2 combines with J gene TRBJ1-5; 8 bases line up with TRBD1. Unmatched junction bases numbered 4, after V lost 5 bases and J lost 7 bases. The CDR3 contains 13 residues. In germline, CDR1 is SGHTA, CDR2 FQGNSA. The DNA of the CDR3 is TGTGCCAGCAGCGACAGGGGTGGACAGCCCCAGCATTTT. Translated: CASSDRGGQPQHF.

This chain links TRBV28 with TRBJ1-6, with D possibly matching TRBD1 (6 bases). The CDR3 is 15 residues long. Germline values: CDR1 MDHEN, CDR2 SYDVKM. The V end lost 5 bases, the J end lost 6 bases, and 14 bases lay between the germline ends. The CDR3 loop reads CASSNRVGFNSPLHF. DNA of the CDR3: TGTGCCAGCAGTAACAGGGTAGGGTTTAATTCACCCCTCCACTTT.

The chain carries TRBV6-6 and TRBJ2-7, with D possibly TRBD2 on 6 matching bases. The length of the CDR3 is 13 residues. V was shortened by 0 bases and J by 6 bases, with 9 bases between the two germline ends. Germline CDR1 is MNHNY and CDR2 is SVGAGI (reference sequence). CDR3 amino acids: CASSYSGGSEQYF. CDR3 nucleotides: TGTGCCAGCAGTTACTCGGGAGGTTCCGAGCAGTACTTC.

V is TRBV5-1 and J is TRBJ2-6; D is ambiguous. Per germline, CDR1 SGHRS and CDR2 YFSETQ. The CDR3 loop spans 16 amino acids. V was cut by 2 bases and J by 0 bases, with 9 bases left in between. CDR3 bases: TGCGCCAGCAGCTTTGAGGCCCTCTCTGGGGCCAACGTCCTGACTTTC. Its protein is CASSFEALSGANVLTF.

This clone was picked up one time. This chain joins TRBV18 and TRBJ1-1; 7 nucleotides match TRBD1. CDR3 size: 16 residues. J lost 0 bases, V lost 4 bases, and 8 bases had no gene match. Germline CDR1 and CDR2: KGHSH and LQKENI. The CDR3 DNA is TGTGCCAGCTCACTACAGGGGCCAGACTTGAACACTGAAGCTTTCTTT. Its protein product is CASSLQGPDLNTEAFF.

The V gene is TRBV13, the J gene TRBJ1-5, with TRBD1 matching 9 bases. V dropped 3 bases and J dropped 4; count of bases not matched to a gene: 7. CDR1 is PRHDT, CDR2 FYEKMQ, per germline (reference sequence). The CDR3 loop spans 16 amino acids. CDR3 sequence reads: CASSLWTGEVNQPQHF. The CDR3 DNA is TGTGCCAGCAGCTTGTGGACAGGGGAGGTTAATCAGCCCCAGCATTTT.

J is TRBJ2-7 and V is TRBV4-3, with D possibly being TRBD1 (6 bases). V was pared by 0 bases and J by 4 bases, with 13 bases between. This CDR3 spans 15 amino acids. Germline CDR1 reads LGHNA; CDR2 reads YSLEER. This CDR3 reads CASSQEAQGRYEQYF. The DNA of the CDR3 is TGCGCCAGCAGCCAAGAGGCGCAGGGGAGATACGAGCAGTACTTC.

The chain employs TRBV27 and TRBJ2-7; 7 bases match TRBD1. With 6 bases clipped from V and 11 bases from J, the junction kept 10 bases outside the gene matches. This CDR3 comprises 12 residues. Germline V gives CDR1 MNHEY, CDR2 SMNVEV (reference sequence). The CDR3 nucleotides read TGTGCCAGCAGAAAGAACAGGGGAGACAAGTACTTC. Translated, it gives CASRKNRGDKYF.

The gene calls are TRBV2 and TRBJ2-3; the match to TRBD2 covers 12 bases. Germline V CDR1 and CDR2: SNHLY, FYNNEI. The CDR3 spans 15 residues. The V segment lost 7 bases and the J segment 0 bases; nucleotides outside the gene matches: 2. The DNA of the CDR3 is TGTGCCAGCACTAGCGGGAGGGCCAGCACAGATACGCAGTATTTT. Translating it yields CASTSGRASTDTQYF.

The chain joins TRBV28 to TRBJ1-5, with no clear D. This CDR3 is 14 amino acids long. The V end was cut by 1 base, the J end by 10 bases, with 14 bases between. CDR1 MDHEN and CDR2 SYDVKM come from the germline V gene. CDR3 DNA: TGTGCCAGCAGTTTATTGAGTCGGGGAAATCCCCAGCATTTT. Translation: CASSLLSRGNPQHF.

The V call is TRBV10-3, the J call TRBJ2-7; no clear D gene. Germline V lookup: CDR1 ENHRY, CDR2 SYGVKD. Trimming removed 6 bases at V and 3 bases at J, with 15 bases between. The CDR3 runs 14 residues. The CDR3 spells CAIRPRAEYYEQYF. The CDR3 DNA reads TGTGCCATCAGGCCCCGCGCGGAGTACTACGAGCAGTACTTC.

This sequence joins TRBV9 and TRBJ1-2; D is possibly TRBD1 (6 bases). Trimming removed 0 bases at V and 6 bases at J, with 15 bases between. This CDR3 contains 15 residues. CDR1 SGDLS and CDR2 YYNGEE come from the germline V gene. CDR3 coding DNA: TGTGCCAGCAGCGTAGAAATGGGGGCGTTCGATGGCTACACCTTC. Translating gives CASSVEMGAFDGYTF.

This chain links TRBV5-1 with TRBJ1-1; 9 bases align to TRBD1. The CDR3 length is 16 residues. The germline V gene has CDR1 SGHRS and CDR2 YFSETQ. The junction had 7 bases not matched to a gene; V was cut back by 4 bases and J by 0 bases. This chain's CDR3 is CASSAGQGKMNTEAFF. DNA for the CDR3: TGCGCCAGCAGCGCGGGACAGGGAAAAATGAACACTGAAGCTTTCTTT.